A selection of T cell receptor beta chains follows, all from one sample in a study of identical twins. TCRdb processed the 5' RACE reads anew with MiXCR; each CDR3 protein has one entry. The sample carries roughly 250,000 distinct CDR3 sequences, about 14% recorded once. The sequenced sample was memory (CD45RO+) T cells sorted from blood. All receptors derive from a woman between 18 and 29 years old in good health. Both conserved end residues are part of each CDR3. D genes are given only for firm matches. For some rows the clone size is stated as once, few or many, or as a class when expanded; others skip it.

D gene	clone size	J gene	V gene	CDR3 DNA	CDR3 protein
.	many	TRBJ1-4	TRBV20-1	TGCAGTGCTAGTCGGCAGACGGGGGAAAAACTGTTTTTT	CSASRQTGEKLFF
TRBD2	.	TRBJ2-3	TRBV2	TGTGCCACCGGACTAGCGGGGATCACAGATACGCAGTATTTT	CATGLAGITDTQYF
.	few	TRBJ2-7	TRBV6-6	TGTGCCAGCAGTAACCAGGGAGGCGAGCAGTACTTC	CASSNQGGEQYF
.	.	TRBJ2-7	TRBV27	TGTGCCAGCAGGACCGTCATAACCCTGGCGGGGGCACCCTCCTACGAGCAGTACTTC	CASRTVITLAGAPSYEQYF
.	few	TRBJ2-7	TRBV7-2	TGTGCCAGCTATCGCGAGCAGTACTTC	CASYREQYF
.	many	TRBJ2-4	TRBV5-6	TGTGCCAGCAGCGGGACGGGAGCCAAAAACATTCAGTACTTC	CASSGTGAKNIQYF
.	.	TRBJ1-5	TRBV5-6	TGTGCCAGCAGCTTTCGGGACTTCAATCAGCCCCAGCATTTT	CASSFRDFNQPQHF
TRBD2	few	TRBJ2-5	TRBV11-2	TGTGCCAGCAGCCCAAGAGGTCTCCTAGCGGGAGGGCCCCCAGAGACCCAGTACTTC	CASSPRGLLAGGPPETQYF
TRBD1	.	TRBJ2-7	TRBV30	TGTGCCTGGAGTACACAGGGGAAGCCGTACTTC	CAWSTQGKPYF
.	.	TRBJ2-7	TRBV7-2	TGTGCCAGCAGCCGGATAGGGGGGTACTACGAGCAGTACTTC	CASSRIGGYYEQYF
TRBD1	many	TRBJ2-2	TRBV14	TGTGCCAGCAGCCCTTATACAGGGGCCGCCGGGGAGCTGTTTTTT	CASSPYTGAAGELFF
.	.	TRBJ2-3	TRBV24-1	TGTGCCACCAGTGACGGCAGGGTTGATACGCAGTATTTT	CATSDGRVDTQYF
.	few	TRBJ1-6	TRBV20-1	TGCAGTGCCCCCTATTCGGGCATTTATAATTCACCCCTCCACTTT	CSAPYSGIYNSPLHF
TRBD2	few	TRBJ2-1	TRBV6-1	TGTGCCAGCACGGCTAGCGGGGGGCCGAGCTCCTACAATGAGCAGTTCTTC	CASTASGGPSSYNEQFF
.	.	TRBJ2-5	TRBV5-1	TGCGCCAGCAGCCACCCCTCGCGAGAGACCCAGTACTTC	CASSHPSRETQYF
TRBD2	.	TRBJ2-1	TRBV20-1	TGCAGTGCTCCGGGAGGGGGGGGACGTAATGAGCAGTTCTTC	CSAPGGGGRNEQFF